Listed below are T cell receptor beta chains from one sample, sequenced in a study of cytomegalovirus exposure and HLA in healthy donors. The repertoire was sequenced with immunoSEQ multiplex PCR; TCRdb's copy has only in-frame clones and lacks some. The sample has 100,000 to 150,000 clones, about 82% seen once. The sequenced sample was PBMCs. Every receptor here comes from a young man in good health and CMV-seronegative. Each CDR3 is given with its conserved first and last residue. D genes are given only for firm matches. Size tells how often a clone was seen (once, few, many) or the class of an expanded clone, and some rows leave it out.

clone_size,v_call,cdr3_length,d_call,j_call,cdr3_nt,cdr3_aa
-,TRBV6-5,15,TRBD1,TRBJ1-4,TGTGCCAGCAGTCCCGGACAGGGCCCTAATGAAAAACTGTTTTTT,CASSPGQGPNEKLFF
once,TRBV15,18,TRBD2,TRBJ2-1,TGTGCCACCAGCGAGTCCAGCGGGAGGGCTTCTCGGTACAATGAGCAGTTCTTC,CATSESSGRASRYNEQFF
-,TRBV15,19,TRBD2,TRBJ2-3,TGTGCCACCCGCCAATGGCTAGCGGGATTACCCCTAACCACAGATACGCAGTATTTT,CATRQWLAGLPLTTDTQYF
few,TRBV19,18,TRBD1,TRBJ1-2,TGTGCCAGTAGTCTGAGGGACAGGGGGCATCTTCGCAGCTATGGCTACACCTTC,CASSLRDRGHLRSYGYTF
once,TRBV5-3,16,TRBD1,TRBJ1-5,TGTGCCAGAAGCCCTCGGACAGGACGGGTCAATCAGCCCCAGCATTTT,CARSPRTGRVNQPQHF
-,TRBV27,15,TRBD1,TRBJ1-2,TGTGCCAGCAGTTCCCCTACAGGGGGCGAGAATGGCTACACCTTC,CASSSPTGGENGYTF
-,TRBV6-5,14,TRBD1,TRBJ1-1,TGTGCCAGCAATCAGGGGGATAGAAACACTGAAGCTTTCTTT,CASNQGDRNTEAFF
-,TRBV15,15,-,TRBJ2-7,TGTGCCACCAGCAGAGATGGGCAGTGGATACGGGAGCAGTACTTC,CATSRDGQWIREQYF
-,TRBV27,12,-,TRBJ1-4,TGTGCCAGCAGTCCCTCGGGAGAAAAACTGTTTTTT,CASSPSGEKLFF
-,TRBV7-9,15,TRBD1,TRBJ1-2,TGTGCCAGCAGCTCCCAACAGACAGGGAACTATGGCTACACCTTC,CASSSQQTGNYGYTF
-,TRBV5-5,14,-,TRBJ1-2,TGTGCCAGCAGCCCGGACAGCGGGGGCTATGGCTACACCTTC,CASSPDSGGYGYTF
-,TRBV27,15,TRBD1,TRBJ1-1,TGTGCCAGCAGGTTAACACTTGGGACAGGCCATGAAGCTTTCTTT,CASRLTLGTGHEAFF
-,TRBV7-8,15,-,TRBJ1-2,TGTGCCAGCAGCCCAAACGCGGGGGCGGGCTATGGCTACACCTTC,CASSPNAGAGYGYTF
-,TRBV30,14,-,TRBJ2-5,TGTGCCTGGAGTGTTTTGACAGATCAAGAGACCCAGTACTTC,CAWSVLTDQETQYF
-,TRBV7-6,16,TRBD1,TRBJ2-1,TGTGCCAGCAGTTCGCTTCCCGGGACAGGCCCTCCTGAGCAGTTCTTC,CASSSLPGTGPPEQFF
-,TRBV21-1,17,-,TRBJ2-1,TGTGCCAGCAGCAGTTATCACAGGGGGAGCTCCTACAATGAGCAGTTCTTC,CASSSYHRGSSYNEQFF
-,TRBV7-2,15,TRBD1,TRBJ2-7,TGTGCCAGCAGCTTCCTGTCAGGGGGTTCCTACGAGCAGTACTTC,CASSFLSGGSYEQYF
-,TRBV7-9,14,TRBD2,TRBJ2-5,TGTGCCATCGAAGCCGGGAGGGCGAAAGAGACCCAGTACTTC,CAIEAGRAKETQYF
-,TRBV29-1,13,TRBD1,TRBJ1-1,TGCAGCGGGTACAGGGGTTGGAACACTGAAGCTTTCTTT,CSGYRGWNTEAFF
few,TRBV7-9,14,-,TRBJ1-1,TGTGCCAGCACCTTCGACGCCAGGGACACTGAAGCTTTCTTT,CASTFDARDTEAFF
few,TRBV19,12,-,TRBJ1-2,TGTGCCAGTAGTGAGACAGGTAATGGCTACACCTTC,CASSETGNGYTF
-,TRBV19,13,-,TRBJ2-3,TGTGCCAGTAGTATTGTAGAAACAGATACGCAGTATTTT,CASSIVETDTQYF
few,TRBV30,12,-,TRBJ2-5,TGTGCCTGGAGTGTGAGTCGGGAGACCCAGTACTTC,CAWSVSRETQYF
-,TRBV5-6,14,-,TRBJ2-7,TGTGCCAGCAGCTTGGTCGGCGGCACCTACGAGCAGTACTTC,CASSLVGGTYEQYF
-,TRBV25-1,12,-,TRBJ2-7,TGTGCCAGCAGTACACGGGGTTACGAGCAGTACTTC,CASSTRGYEQYF
-,TRBV6-6,15,TRBD2,TRBJ2-5,TGTGCCAGCAGGTCCCAACTAGCGGGGGGTGAGACCCAGTACTTC,CASRSQLAGGETQYF
-,TRBV30,13,-,TRBJ1-2,TGTGCCTGGAGTGTAATTTCTCCCGGTGGCTACACCTTC,CAWSVISPGGYTF
-,TRBV7-6,18,TRBD1,TRBJ1-3,TGTGCCAGCAGCCGTAGTGTGACAGGGGGGTTCTCTGGAAACACCATATATTTT,CASSRSVTGGFSGNTIYF
-,TRBV10-3,15,-,TRBJ1-1,TGTGCCATCAGTGAGCCGGGAAATAGGGACACTGAAGCTTTCTTT,CAISEPGNRDTEAFF
-,TRBV25-1,14,TRBD2,TRBJ2-1,TGTGCCAGCAGTGTCGGTAGCGGGGGGGAGGAGCAGTTCTTC,CASSVGSGGEEQFF
-,TRBV7-2,16,-,TRBJ1-5,TGTGCCAGCAGCCCCGACTCGGGGGGGATGAGGCAGCCCCAGCATTTT,CASSPDSGGMRQPQHF
-,TRBV30,14,TRBD2,TRBJ2-2,TGTGCCTGGAGTTCTAGCGGGGTCGCCGGGGAGCTGTTTTTT,CAWSSSGVAGELFF
-,TRBV10-3,18,TRBD1,TRBJ2-6,TGTGCCATCAGTCCCATCCGGGACAGGTACTCTGGGGCCAACGTCCTGACTTTC,CAISPIRDRYSGANVLTF
-,TRBV5-6,16,TRBD2,TRBJ2-5,TGTGCCAGCAGCAAATCAGCGGGAGGGCCGGGAGAGACCCAGTACTTC,CASSKSAGGPGETQYF
-,TRBV9,16,-,TRBJ1-4,TGTGCCAGCAGCCCAACCCCAGATGCAACTAATGAAAAACTGTTTTTT,CASSPTPDATNEKLFF
-,TRBV5-6,16,-,TRBJ1-1,TGTGCCAGCAGCTTAAAGTTTAACAGCTTGAACACTGAAGCTTTCTTT,CASSLKFNSLNTEAFF
-,TRBV10-2,15,-,TRBJ2-7,TGCGCCAGCAGTGAGTCTGGCGGGGCCACCTACGAGCAGTACTTC,CASSESGGATYEQYF
-,TRBV2,16,TRBD1,TRBJ2-2,TGTGCCAGCACCCGGACAGGGGGCCGGGCAATCGGGGAGCTGTTTTTT,CASTRTGGRAIGELFF
-,TRBV18,12,-,TRBJ1-1,TGTGCCAGCTCACCAGGGAGCGCTGAAGCTTTCTTT,CASSPGSAEAFF
-,TRBV29-1,12,TRBD1,TRBJ1-1,TGCAGCGTGGCAGGGGGCCGGATTGAAGCTTTCTTT,CSVAGGRIEAFF
-,TRBV2,15,TRBD1,TRBJ1-3,TGTGCCAGCAGAACCCCAGGGGGCGCTGGAAACACCATATATTTT,CASRTPGGAGNTIYF
-,TRBV28,11,-,TRBJ1-1,TGTGCCAGCACCTTGAACACTGAAGCTTTCTTT,CASTLNTEAFF
once,TRBV9,15,-,TRBJ2-2,TGTGCCAGCAGCGTAGGGGGACTTAACACCGGGGAGCTGTTTTTT,CASSVGGLNTGELFF
-,TRBV19,13,-,TRBJ1-1,TGTGCCAGTAGTGGGCAAATAAACACTGAAGCTTTCTTT,CASSGQINTEAFF
-,TRBV7-9,16,-,TRBJ1-4,TGTGCCAGCAGCTTAGACGGGGGGAGATCTAATGAAAAACTGTTTTTT,CASSLDGGRSNEKLFF
-,TRBV27,13,-,TRBJ2-1,TGTGCCGCCGCGGTCGGGTCGTACAATGAGCAGTTCTTC,CAAAVGSYNEQFF
-,TRBV30,13,-,TRBJ1-3,TGTGCCTCCCGACAGGCCTCTGGAAACACCATATATTTT,CASRQASGNTIYF